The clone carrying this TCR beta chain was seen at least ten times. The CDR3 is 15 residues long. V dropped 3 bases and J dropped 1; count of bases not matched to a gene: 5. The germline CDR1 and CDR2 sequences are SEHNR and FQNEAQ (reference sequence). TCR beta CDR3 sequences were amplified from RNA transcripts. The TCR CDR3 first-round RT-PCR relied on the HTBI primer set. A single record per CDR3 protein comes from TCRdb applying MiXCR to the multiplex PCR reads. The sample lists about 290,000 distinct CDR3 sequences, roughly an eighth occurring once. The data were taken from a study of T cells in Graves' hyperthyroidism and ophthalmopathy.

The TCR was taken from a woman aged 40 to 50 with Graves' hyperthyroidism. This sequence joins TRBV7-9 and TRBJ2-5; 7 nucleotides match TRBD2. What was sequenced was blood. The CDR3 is CASSFAPSGQETQYF. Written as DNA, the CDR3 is TGTGCCAGCAGCTTTGCCCCTAGCGGCCAAGAGACCCAGTACTTC.